This T cell receptor (beta chain) came from a study of blood T cell repertoires in COVID-19. This CDR3 is 19 amino acids long. The V gene end was trimmed by 3 bases and the J gene end by 3 bases; junction bases not matched to a gene: 16. Germline CDR1 is MNHEY and CDR2 is SVGEGT. Study processing details: Reference gene primer amplification yielded estimated nucleated cell counts. Generated by immunoSEQ multiplex PCR, the TCRdb table keeps only in-frame clones and is missing some. That table furnishes V, J and clone size, whereas the DNA furnished D and trimming. The sample lists around 250,000 clones; roughly 80% were seen once. In terms of age and location, participants ranged from about 18 to 95 years and lived in around 22 US areas.

The sequencing sample was made of PBMCs or T cells enriched from blood (not recorded which). V is TRBV6-2 or TRBV6-3 and J is TRBJ2-7; 11 nucleotides line up with TRBD2. The sequence came from a man between 40 and 49 years old who had been exposed to COVID-19. The CDR3 reads CASSYPTEGTSGTYYEQYF. DNA for the CDR3: TGTGCCAGCAGTTATCCGACTGAAGGGACTAGCGGAACATACTACGAGCAGTACTTC.